These 15 T cell receptor beta chains share one sample of origin, sequenced in a study of cytomegalovirus exposure and HLA in healthy donors. It was with 60 Vbeta and 13 Jbeta primers that the PCR ran. This table comes from immunoSEQ multiplex PCR, and its TCRdb copy is limited to in-frame clones, with some not included. The sample yields 95,000 to 100,000 clones, 75% to 90% seen once. Specimen: PBMCs. The receptors come from a man younger than 40 in good health and CMV-seronegative.

This clone has just one count. The chain uses TRBV5-1 and TRBJ2-7; the match to TRBD1 covers 8 bases. Trimming at V came to 4 bases and at J to 3 bases, leaving 6 bases not matched to a gene. The CDR3 runs to 14 residues. Germline V lookup: CDR1 SGHRS, CDR2 YFSETQ. CDR3 sequence (DNA): TGCGCCAGCAGCCCGACAGGGGAAGGCTACGAGCAGTACTTC. This encodes CASSPTGEGYEQYF.

The rearrangement joins TRBV7-9 to TRBJ1-1; a possible D gene is TRBD1 (6 bases). The ends were cut back, 1 base at V and 6 bases at J, with 12 bases in the middle. Germline CDR1 reads SEHNR; CDR2 reads FQNEAQ (reference sequence). The CDR3 covers 14 residues. CDR3 protein: CASSLDRANAEAFF. CDR3 nucleotide sequence: TGTGCCAGCAGCTTAGACAGGGCCAACGCTGAAGCTTTCTTT.

This clone was counted only a few times. The V and J genes are TRBV19 and TRBJ1-1, with D possibly being TRBD1 (6 bases). Deletions cut 7 bases from V and 1 base from J, with 10 bases between. Per the germline V gene, CDR1 is LNHDA and CDR2 is SQIVND (reference sequence). The CDR3 runs 13 residues. CDR3: CASTKTGNTEAFF. CDR3 sequence (DNA): TGTGCCAGTACCAAGACAGGGAACACTGAAGCTTTCTTT. Full variable domain (outside the CDR3, taken from reference TRBV19 and TRBJ1-1): DGGITQSPKYLFRKEGQNVTLSCEQNLNHDAMYWYRQDPGQGLRLIYYSQIVNDFQKGDIAEGYSVSREKKESFPLTVTSAQKNPTAFYLCASTKTGNTEAFFGQGTRLTVV.

This clone showed up just a few times. This chain links TRBV30 with TRBJ1-1; no clear D. The CDR3 runs to 13 residues. The germline CDR1 and CDR2 sequences are GTSNPN and SVGIG (reference sequence). V was clipped by 2 bases and J by 10 bases, with 17 bases between them. The CDR3 protein is CAWSPTPGLPAFF. For the CDR3, the DNA is TGTGCCTGGAGTCCCACTCCCGGTTTGCCAGCTTTCTTT. Filled out from reference TRBV30 and TRBJ1-1, the complete variable domain reads SQTIHQWPATLVQPVGSPLSLECTVEGTSNPNLYWYRQAAGRGLQLLFYSVGIGQISSEVPQNLSASRPQDRQFILSSKKLLLSDSGFYLCAWSPTPGLPAFFGQGTRLTVV.

This chain links TRBV4-1 with TRBJ2-3, with TRBD2 matching over 7 bases. The CDR3 has 16 amino acids. The germline CDR1 and CDR2 sequences are MGHRA and YSYEKL. Trimming at V came to 4 bases and at J to 3 bases, leaving 10 bases not matched to a gene. CDR3 sequence (DNA): TGCGCCAGCAGCCCTTTGGGCGGGAGTGTGACAGATACGCAGTATTTT. Translation gives CASSPLGGSVTDTQYF.

The chain combines TRBV4-1 with TRBJ1-2, with D possibly TRBD1 on 5 matching bases. The V and J ends lost 0 bases and 4 bases respectively, with 12 bases between them. The CDR3 covers 15 residues. Looked up from germline, CDR1 is MGHRA and CDR2 is YSYEKL. The chain's CDR3 is CASSQDPPGIYGYTF. Written as DNA, the CDR3 is TGCGCCAGCAGCCAAGATCCCCCAGGGATCTATGGCTACACCTTC.

The CDR3 nucleotides are TGCAGCGTTGAAGATCGCGGGACCCCGACCAATGAGCAGTTCTTC. This codes for CSVEDRGTPTNEQFF. The chain links TRBV29-1 to TRBJ2-1; tentatively, D is TRBD2 (6 bases). The V end was cut by 0 bases, the J end by 6 bases, with 15 bases between. The CDR3 is 15 amino acids. CDR1 and CDR2 (germline): SQVTM, ANQGSEA.

The J gene is TRBJ2-7, the V gene TRBV4-1; 10 bases map to TRBD2. Germline V CDR1 and CDR2: MGHRA, YSYEKL. J was trimmed by 5 bases and V by 0 bases; bases with no gene match: 4. CDR3 length equals 15 residues. The CDR3 nucleotides are TGCGCCAGCAGCCAAGATCCTAGCGGGGGTAACGAGCAGTACTTC. Protein: CASSQDPSGGNEQYF.

This clone was recorded a few times. The rearrangement links TRBV9 to TRBJ2-7; TRBD2 agrees at 9 bases. The CDR3 has 16 residues. The germline V gene encodes CDR1 SGDLS and CDR2 YYNGEE. V was pared by 1 base and J by 3 bases, with 8 bases of the junction left unmatched. CDR3 residues: CASSVLAGPGGYEQYF. CDR3 nucleotides: TGTGCCAGCAGCGTACTAGCGGGACCGGGGGGCTACGAGCAGTACTTC.

A single count supports this clone. Here the CDR3 DNA reads TGCGCCAGCAGCTTACTCGCGGGGAGGCAAGAGACCCAGTACTTC. Protein product: CASSLLAGRQETQYF. The chain is built from TRBV5-1 and TRBJ2-5; D might be TRBD2 (6 bases). The CDR3 has 15 residues. Germline V gene lookup returns CDR1 SGHRS and CDR2 YFSETQ. The V and J ends lost 2 bases and 2 bases respectively, with 13 bases between them.

V and J are TRBV6-5 and TRBJ1-2; TRBD1 aligns across 8 bases. The CDR3 loop spans 13 amino acids. The trim removed 4 bases at V and 7 bases at J, leaving 5 bases unmatched. Germline CDR1 and CDR2: MNHEY and SVGAGI. The CDR3 is CASSSRQGFGYTF. In DNA, the CDR3 is TGTGCCAGCAGTTCTCGACAGGGGTTTGGCTACACCTTC.

V is TRBV30 and J is TRBJ2-6; 8 bases fit TRBD1. Trimming took 7 bases from V and 0 from J; bases not matched to a gene: 8. Germline CDR1 and CDR2: GTSNPN and SVGIG (reference sequence). The CDR3 totals 16 residues. CDR3 sequence reads: CASSTGEISGANVLTF. The CDR3 DNA reads TGTGCCTCCTCGACAGGGGAAATCTCTGGGGCCAACGTCCTGACTTTC. The full variable domain, completed using reference TRBV30 and TRBJ2-6, is SQTIHQWPATLVQPVGSPLSLECTVEGTSNPNLYWYRQAAGRGLQLLFYSVGIGQISSEVPQNLSASRPQDRQFILSSKKLLLSDSGFYLCASSTGEISGANVLTFGAGSRLTVL.

The rearrangement joins TRBV6-5 to TRBJ2-7, with 7 positions matching TRBD2. The CDR3 has 13 amino acids. The V gene's germline CDR1 is MNHEY and CDR2 SVGAGI. V dropped 2 bases and J dropped 4; count of bases not matched to a gene: 2. This CDR3 is CASSYLGGYEQYF. In DNA form, the CDR3 reads TGTGCCAGCAGTTACCTCGGGGGGTACGAGCAGTACTTC.

The chain employs TRBV25-1 and TRBJ2-5, with TRBD2 matching 9 bases. CDR1 is MGHDK and CDR2 is SYGVNS in the germline V gene. There are 17 residues in the CDR3. Trimming at V came to 1 base and at J to 5 bases, leaving 11 bases not matched to a gene. CDR3 sequence (DNA): TGTGCCAGCAGTGAATTTAAAACTTTAAGCGGGAGGGAGACCCAGTACTTC. It encodes CASSEFKTLSGRETQYF.

In its sample, this clone was seen once. The rearrangement links TRBV19 to TRBJ2-7; D may be TRBD1 (5 bases). The germline V gene has CDR1 LNHDA and CDR2 SQIVND (reference sequence). V was pared by 3 bases and J by 3 bases, with 15 bases between. The CDR3 totals 15 residues. CDR3 protein: CASSILHGQFYEQYF. DNA of the CDR3: TGTGCCAGTAGTATTTTACACGGACAATTCTACGAGCAGTACTTC.